Listed here is a single T cell receptor (beta chain). What it recognizes is unknown. The missing conserved phenylalanine or tryptophan at the end of this CDR3 makes a read error likely. V was clipped by 3 bases and J by 2 bases, with 8 bases between them. CDR1 SEHNR and CDR2 FQNEAQ come from the germline V gene (reference sequence). This CDR3 has 13 residues. An expansion of CD8+CD57+ cells by flow cytometry had been shown in patients chosen for sequencing. Severe acquired aplastic anemia was diagnosed in all patients. Blood was sampled before the patients had received any therapy. The sample belongs to a study of CD8+CD57+ T cells in acquired aplastic anemia. Study background: Quantities of DNA derived from sorted CD4+ and CD8+ cells averaged around 3.2 ug.

TCR beta VDJ and CDR3 profiles were obtained from a genomic DNA template. TCRdb used MiXCR to reprocess the reads, holding one entry per CDR3 protein. This sample yields some 180,000 distinct CDR3 sequences, of which 63% are seen a single time; about two fifths belongs to the top ten. Study-wide points: Twenty-nine was the count of CD8+ CDR3 sequences that patients shared with controls.

The sample was sorted CD4+, CD8+, or CD8+CD57+ T cells (not recorded which) from PBMCs. The V call is TRBV7-9, the J call TRBJ2-7, with D possibly TRBD2 on 6 matching bases. This clonotype originated in a human donor with aplastic anemia. The DNA of the CDR3 is TGTGCCAGCAGCTTTGGCGGGGCCTACGAGCAGTACTCC. As protein: CASSFGGAYEQYS.